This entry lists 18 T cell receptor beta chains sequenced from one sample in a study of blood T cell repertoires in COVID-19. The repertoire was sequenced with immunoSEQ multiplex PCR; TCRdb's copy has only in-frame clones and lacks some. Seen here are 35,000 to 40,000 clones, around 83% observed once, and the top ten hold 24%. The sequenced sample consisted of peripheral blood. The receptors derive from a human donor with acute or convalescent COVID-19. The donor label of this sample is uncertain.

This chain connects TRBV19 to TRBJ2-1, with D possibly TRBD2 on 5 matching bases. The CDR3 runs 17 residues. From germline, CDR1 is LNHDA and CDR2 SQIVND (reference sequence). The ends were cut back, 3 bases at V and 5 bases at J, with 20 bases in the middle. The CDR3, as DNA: TGTGCCAGTAGTATTTCCCCGGGGAAGTTGATAAACAATGAGCAGTTCTTC. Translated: CASSISPGKLINNEQFF. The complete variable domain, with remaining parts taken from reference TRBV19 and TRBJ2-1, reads DGGITQSPKYLFRKEGQNVTLSCEQNLNHDAMYWYRQDPGQGLRLIYYSQIVNDFQKGDIAEGYSVSREKKESFPLTVTSAQKNPTAFYLCASSISPGKLINNEQFFGPGTRLTVL.

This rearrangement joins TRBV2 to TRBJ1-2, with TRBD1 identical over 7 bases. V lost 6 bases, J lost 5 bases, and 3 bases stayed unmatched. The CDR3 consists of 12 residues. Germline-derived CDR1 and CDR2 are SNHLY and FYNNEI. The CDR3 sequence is CASRAGGYGYTF. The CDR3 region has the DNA TGTGCCAGCAGGGCAGGGGGTTATGGCTACACCTTC.

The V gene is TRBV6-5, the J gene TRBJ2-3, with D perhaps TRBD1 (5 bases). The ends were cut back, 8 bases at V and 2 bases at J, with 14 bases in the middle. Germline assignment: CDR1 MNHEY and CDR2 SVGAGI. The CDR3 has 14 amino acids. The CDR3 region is CASGAGFNTDTQYF. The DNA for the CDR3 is TGTGCCAGCGGGGCAGGCTTTAACACAGATACGCAGTATTTT.

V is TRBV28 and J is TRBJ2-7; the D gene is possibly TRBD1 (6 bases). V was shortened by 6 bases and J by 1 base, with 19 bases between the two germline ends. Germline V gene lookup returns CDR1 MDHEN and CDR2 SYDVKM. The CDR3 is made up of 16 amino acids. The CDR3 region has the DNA TGTGCCAGCAGACCCTGGGGGACACCCGATTCCTACGAGCAGTACTTC. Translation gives CASRPWGTPDSYEQYF. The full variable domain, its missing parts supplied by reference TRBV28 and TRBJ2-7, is DVKVTQSSRYLVKRTGEKVFLECVQDMDHENMFWYRQDPGLGLRLIYFSYDVKMKEKGDIPEGYSVSREKKERFSLILESASTNQTSMYLCASRPWGTPDSYEQYFGPGTRLTVT.

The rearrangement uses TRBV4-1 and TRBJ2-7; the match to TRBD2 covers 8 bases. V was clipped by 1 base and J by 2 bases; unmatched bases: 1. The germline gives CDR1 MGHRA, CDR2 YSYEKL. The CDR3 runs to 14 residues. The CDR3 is CASSQAGRAYEQYF. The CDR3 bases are TGCGCCAGCAGCCAAGCCGGGAGGGCCTACGAGCAGTACTTC.

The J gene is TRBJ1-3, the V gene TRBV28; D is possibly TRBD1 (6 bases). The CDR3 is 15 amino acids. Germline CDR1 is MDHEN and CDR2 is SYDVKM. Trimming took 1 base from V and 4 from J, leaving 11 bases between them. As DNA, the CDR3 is TGTGCCAGCAGTTTATACAGGGTGAACGGAAACACCATATATTTT. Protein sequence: CASSLYRVNGNTIYF. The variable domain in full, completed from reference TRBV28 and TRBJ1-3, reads DVKVTQSSRYLVKRTGEKVFLECVQDMDHENMFWYRQDPGLGLRLIYFSYDVKMKEKGDIPEGYSVSREKKERFSLILESASTNQTSMYLCASSLYRVNGNTIYFGEGSWLTVV.

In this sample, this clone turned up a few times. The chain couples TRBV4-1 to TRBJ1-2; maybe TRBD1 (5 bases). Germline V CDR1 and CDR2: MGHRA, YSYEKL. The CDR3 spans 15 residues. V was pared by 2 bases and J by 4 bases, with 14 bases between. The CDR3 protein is CASSQYTGSSYGYTF. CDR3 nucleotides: TGCGCCAGCAGCCAATATACAGGCTCATCCTATGGCTACACCTTC.

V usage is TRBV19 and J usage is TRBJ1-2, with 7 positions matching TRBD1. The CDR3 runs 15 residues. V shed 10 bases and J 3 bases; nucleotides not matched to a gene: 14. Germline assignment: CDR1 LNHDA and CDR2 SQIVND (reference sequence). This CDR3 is CATWDSQPTHYGYTF. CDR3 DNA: TGTGCCACCTGGGACAGCCAACCTACCCACTATGGCTACACCTTC.

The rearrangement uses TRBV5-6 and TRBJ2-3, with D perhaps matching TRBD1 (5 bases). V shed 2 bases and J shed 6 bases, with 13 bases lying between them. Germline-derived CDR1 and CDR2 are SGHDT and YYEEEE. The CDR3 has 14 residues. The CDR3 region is CASSFGLKGDTQYF. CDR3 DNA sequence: TGTGCCAGCAGCTTTGGCCTGAAGGGGGATACGCAGTATTTT.

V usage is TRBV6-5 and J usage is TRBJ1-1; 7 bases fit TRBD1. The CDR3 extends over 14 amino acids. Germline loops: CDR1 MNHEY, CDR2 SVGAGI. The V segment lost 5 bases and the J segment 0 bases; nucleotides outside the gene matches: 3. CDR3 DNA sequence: TGTGCCAGCAGTCCGACAGGGTTGAACACTGAAGCTTTCTTT. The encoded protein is CASSPTGLNTEAFF.

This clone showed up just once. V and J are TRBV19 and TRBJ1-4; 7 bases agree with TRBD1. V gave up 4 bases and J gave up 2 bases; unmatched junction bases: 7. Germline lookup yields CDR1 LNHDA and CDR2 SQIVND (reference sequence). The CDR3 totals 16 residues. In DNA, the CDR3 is TGTGCCAGTAGTACGGGACAGCGAAGGACTAATGAAAAACTGTTTTTT. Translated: CASSTGQRRTNEKLFF.

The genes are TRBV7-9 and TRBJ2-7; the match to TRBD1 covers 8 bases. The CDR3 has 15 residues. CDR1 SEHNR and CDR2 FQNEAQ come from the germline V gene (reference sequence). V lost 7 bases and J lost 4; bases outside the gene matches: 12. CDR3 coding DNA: TGTGCCAGCACCTCTCTCCGACAGGGGATATACGAGCAGTACTTC. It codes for CASTSLRQGIYEQYF.

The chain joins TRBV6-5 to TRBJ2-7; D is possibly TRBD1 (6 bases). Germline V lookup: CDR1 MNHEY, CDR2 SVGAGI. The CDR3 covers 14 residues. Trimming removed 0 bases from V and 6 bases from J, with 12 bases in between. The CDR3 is CASSYSRGNSEQYF. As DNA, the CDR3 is TGTGCCAGCAGTTACTCTAGGGGGAACAGCGAGCAGTACTTC.

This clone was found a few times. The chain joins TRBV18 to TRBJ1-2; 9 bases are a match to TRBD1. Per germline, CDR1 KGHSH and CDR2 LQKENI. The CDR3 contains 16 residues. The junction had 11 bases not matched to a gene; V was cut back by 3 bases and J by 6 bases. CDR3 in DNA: TGTGCCAGCTCACCTTATCCGGGACAGGGAACGGATGGCTACACCTTC. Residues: CASSPYPGQGTDGYTF. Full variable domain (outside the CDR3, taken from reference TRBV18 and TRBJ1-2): NAGVMQNPRHLVRRRGQEARLRCSPMKGHSHVYWYRQLPEEGLKFMVYLQKENIIDESGMPKERFSAEFPKEGPSILRIQQVVRGDSAAYFCASSPYPGQGTDGYTFGSGTRLTVV.

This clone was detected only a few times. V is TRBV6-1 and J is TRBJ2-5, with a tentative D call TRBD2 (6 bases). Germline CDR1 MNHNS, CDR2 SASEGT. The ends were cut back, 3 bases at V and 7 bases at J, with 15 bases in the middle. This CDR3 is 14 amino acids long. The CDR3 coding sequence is TGTGCCAGCAGTGACAGGGTTTTGGGGGGGACCCAGTACTTC. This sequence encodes CASSDRVLGGTQYF.

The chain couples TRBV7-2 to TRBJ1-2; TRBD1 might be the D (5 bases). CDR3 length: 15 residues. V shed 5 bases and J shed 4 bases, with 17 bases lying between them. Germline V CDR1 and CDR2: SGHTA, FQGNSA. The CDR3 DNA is TGTGCCAGCAGCCCATCCACCGACAGCGCCTATGGCTACACCTTC. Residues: CASSPSTDSAYGYTF.

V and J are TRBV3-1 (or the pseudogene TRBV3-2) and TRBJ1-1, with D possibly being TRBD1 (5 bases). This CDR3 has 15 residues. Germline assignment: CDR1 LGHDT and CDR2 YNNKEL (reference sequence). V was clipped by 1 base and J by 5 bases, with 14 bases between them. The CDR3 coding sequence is TGTGCCAGCAGCCAAGTCCTCGACAGCATAACTGAAGCTTTCTTT. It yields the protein CASSQVLDSITEAFF.

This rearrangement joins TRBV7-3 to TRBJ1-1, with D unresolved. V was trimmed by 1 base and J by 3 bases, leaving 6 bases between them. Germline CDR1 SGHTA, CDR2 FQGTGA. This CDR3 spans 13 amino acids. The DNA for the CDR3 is TGTGCCAGCAGCTTAAACGGTGACACTGAAGCTTTCTTT. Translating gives CASSLNGDTEAFF.